The 12 T cell receptor beta chains presented below share a single source sample, sequenced in a study of identical twins (dated by TCRdb to 2016 to 2018). The library was obtained by 5' RACE. Data came from an Illumina HiSeq 2000. TCRdb cleaned the public reads at Q25 with fastp, built clones with MiXCR and kept in-frame beta chains. Every CDR3 protein is listed once, alongside the most common genes and DNA of its rows. In this sample the table shows around 280,000 distinct CDR3 sequences, about 8.1% of which occur a single time. Together, the top ten hold 2.1% of the sample. The sample was also reused in another study, on yellow fever vaccine responses in identical twins.

Material for sequencing was memory (CD45RO+) T cells sorted from blood. What this sample's cell subset or site label stands for: CD45RO+ enriched T cells. The receptors originated from a woman under 30 in good health.

At least ten counts were recorded for this clonotype. CDR3 DNA sequence: TGTGCCATCAGTGTAGGGCAGACACCGGTGCAGTTCTTC. This encodes CAISVGQTPVQFF. The chain couples TRBV10-3 to TRBJ2-1, with unresolved D. Germline-derived CDR1 and CDR2 are ENHRY and SYGVKD. The CDR3 has 13 residues. V was cut by 4 bases and J by 12 bases, with 16 bases left in between.

CDR3 in amino acids: CSATRPGSSYNEQFF. CDR3 sequence (DNA): TGCAGTGCTACCCGGCCGGGGAGCTCCTACAATGAGCAGTTCTTC. The chain links TRBV20-1 to TRBJ2-1; a possible D gene is TRBD2 (5 bases). Per germline, CDR1 DFQATT and CDR2 SNEGSKA (reference sequence). The V gene lost 4 bases and the J gene lost 0 bases, with 13 bases spanning the gap. There are 15 residues in the CDR3.

This clonotype occurred a few times. V and J are TRBV12-3 or TRBV12-4 and TRBJ2-2; 11 bases map to TRBD1. CDR3 length: 15 amino acids. J gave up 4 bases and V 5 bases, and 3 bases lay outside the gene matches. CDR3 protein: CASSRTGGSTGELFF. The CDR3 DNA reads as TGTGCCAGCAGTCGGACAGGGGGCAGCACCGGGGAGCTGTTTTTT.

V and J are TRBV10-2 and TRBJ2-5; no firm D call. Germline V gene data show CDR1 as WSHSY and CDR2 as SAAADI. The CDR3 contains 12 residues. Between the trimmed V and J ends, which lost 3 bases and 4 bases, there was a span of 6 bases. The CDR3 spells CASSDRRETQYF. The DNA for the CDR3 is TGCGCCAGCAGTGATAGGCGAGAGACCCAGTACTTC.

Many counts were recorded for this clonotype. The V call is TRBV7-2, the J call TRBJ1-4; D is unclear. With 5 bases removed from V and 6 bases from J, the gap between germline ends came to 16 bases. In germline, CDR1 is SGHTA, CDR2 FQGNSA. The CDR3 length is 15 residues. The CDR3 here is CASSLRRGRDEKLFF. DNA for the CDR3: TGTGCCAGCAGCCTCCGACGCGGGCGGGATGAAAAACTGTTTTTT.

This clonotype showed up many times. The chain is built from TRBV20-1 and TRBJ2-6, with 10 positions matching TRBD1. CDR1 is DFQATT, CDR2 SNEGSKA, per germline (reference sequence). Trimming at V came to 2 bases and at J to 4 bases, leaving 5 bases not matched to a gene. This CDR3 spans 16 amino acids. CDR3 nucleotide sequence: TGCAGTGCTAGACGACAGGGGGCGAGGGGGGCCAACGTCCTGACTTTC. Its protein is CSARRQGARGANVLTF.

The V gene is TRBV20-1, the J gene TRBJ2-1, with D unresolved. The length of the CDR3 is 15 residues. V lost 0 bases and J 6 bases, leaving 15 bases between the germline ends. Per germline, CDR1 DFQATT and CDR2 SNEGSKA (reference sequence). The CDR3 sequence is CSARDWQSQRNEQFF. CDR3 nucleotides: TGCAGTGCTAGAGATTGGCAGAGCCAACGCAATGAGCAGTTCTTC.

This clonotype was seen at least ten times. The V gene is TRBV12-3 or TRBV12-4, the J gene TRBJ2-1; TRBD2 matches 12 bases. With V trimmed by 5 bases and J by 8 bases, 7 bases remained unmatched. The CDR3 spans 15 residues. The CDR3 DNA follows: TGTGCCAGCAGTCCTGGACTAGCGGGGAATCATGAGCAGTTCTTC. Protein: CASSPGLAGNHEQFF.

There are a few counts of this clonotype. The chain recombines TRBV5-6 with TRBJ1-1, with D perhaps TRBD1 (5 bases). Trimming shortened V by 3 bases and J by 3 bases, and 12 bases separated the two germline ends. The CDR3 sequence is 14 residues long. CDR1 is SGHDT, CDR2 YYEEEE, per germline. CDR3 amino acids: CASSSGGRHTEAFF. The CDR3 DNA sequence: TGTGCCAGCAGCTCGGGGGGGAGGCACACTGAAGCTTTCTTT.

This clonotype was seen many times. The chain joins TRBV28 to TRBJ1-2, with D possibly matching TRBD1 (6 bases). Trimming removed 2 bases from V and 7 bases from J, with 17 bases in between. The CDR3 runs 15 residues. CDR1 and CDR2 (germline): MDHEN, SYDVKM. CDR3 in DNA: TGTGCCAGCAGTTTAGGGACACCAACGTACACTGGCTACACCTTC. Translation: CASSLGTPTYTGYTF.

This clonotype showed up many times. This chain connects TRBV29-1 to TRBJ2-3; D is undetermined. The CDR3 totals 13 residues. Trimming cost V 8 bases and J 2 bases, with 14 bases left between them. Germline CDR1 is SQVTM and CDR2 is ANQGSEA. The chain's CDR3 is CSNHDLNTDTQYF. CDR3 sequence (DNA): TGCAGCAACCACGACTTGAACACAGATACGCAGTATTTT.

The V and J genes are TRBV7-8 and TRBJ2-7; D is possibly TRBD2 (5 bases). The CDR3 runs to 13 residues. Germline V gene data show CDR1 as SGHVS and CDR2 as FQNEAQ. Trimming pared 5 bases from V and 6 bases from J, leaving 14 bases between. CDR3 sequence (DNA): TGTGCCAGCAGCAGCAACACGGGGAGCGAGCAGTACGTC. It translates to CASSSNTGSEQYV.